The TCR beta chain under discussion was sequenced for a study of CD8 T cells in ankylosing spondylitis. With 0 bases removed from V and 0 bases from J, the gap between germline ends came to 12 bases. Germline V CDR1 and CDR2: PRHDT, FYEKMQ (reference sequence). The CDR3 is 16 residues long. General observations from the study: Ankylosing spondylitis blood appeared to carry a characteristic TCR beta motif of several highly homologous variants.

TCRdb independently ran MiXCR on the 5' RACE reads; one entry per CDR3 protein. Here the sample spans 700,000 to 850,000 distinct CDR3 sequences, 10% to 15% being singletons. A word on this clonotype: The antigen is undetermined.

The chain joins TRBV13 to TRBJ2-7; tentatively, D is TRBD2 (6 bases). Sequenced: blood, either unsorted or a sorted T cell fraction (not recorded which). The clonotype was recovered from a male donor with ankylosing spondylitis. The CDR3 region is CASSLGGGTVSYEQYF. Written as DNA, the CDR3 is TGTGCCAGCAGCTTAGGAGGAGGGACGGTCTCCTACGAGCAGTACTTC.